The rows below give T cell receptor beta chains drawn from one sample of a study of blood T cell repertoires in COVID-19. Assay: immunoSEQ multiplex PCR; the TCRdb copy retains only in-frame clones and omits some. The sample comprises over 55,000 clones, approximately 90% of which are singletons, and around a fifth rests with the top ten. Sequencing input: peripheral blood. The origin of the receptors is a woman of 80 years or more with acute or convalescent COVID-19. CDR3s include the opening cysteine and the closing phenylalanine or tryptophan. A D gene is named only where the DNA matches it firmly. Part of the rows lack a size; the others show once, few, many or a class for expanded clones.

>-|TRBJ1-2|-|TRBV1
CTSSPTDSYTF
TGCACCAGCAGCCCGACCGACAGCTACACCTTC
>once|TRBJ1-1|-|TRBV19
CASSFSRNTEAFF
TGTGCCAGTAGTTTCTCGAGGAACACTGAAGCTTTCTTT
>-|TRBJ2-3|TRBD2|TRBV28
CASSFQRGGTDTQYF
TGTGCCAGCAGTTTCCAGCGGGGGGGAACAGATACGCAGTATTTT
>few|TRBJ2-7|TRBD2|TRBV7-7
CASSPASGRAYEQYF
TGTGCCAGCAGCCCAGCTAGCGGGAGGGCCTACGAGCAGTACTTC
>-|TRBJ1-5|TRBD1|TRBV28
CASTKGRGRHQPQHF
TGTGCCAGCACCAAGGGAAGGGGGCGCCATCAGCCCCAGCATTTT
>-|TRBJ1-1|-|TRBV5-1
CASSLGLGNTEAFF
TGCGCCAGCAGCTTGGGGTTGGGCAACACTGAAGCTTTCTTT
>-|TRBJ2-6|TRBD1|TRBV19
CASSLGTGASGANVLTF
TGTGCCAGTAGTCTAGGGACAGGGGCGTCTGGGGCCAACGTCCTGACTTTC
>-|TRBJ1-1|TRBD1|TRBV7-8
CASTRDRSTEAFF
TGTGCCAGCACCCGGGACAGGAGCACTGAAGCTTTCTTT
>-|TRBJ2-6|TRBD1|TRBV5-6
CASLTGPRSGANVLTF
TGTGCCAGTCTGACAGGGCCCCGCTCTGGGGCCAACGTCCTGACTTTC
>-|TRBJ2-5|-|TRBV7-2
CASSKTSGETQYF
TGTGCCAGCAGTAAGACTTCAGGGGAGACCCAGTACTTC
>once|TRBJ1-1|-|TRBV19
CASSISGRGNTEAFF
TGTGCCAGTAGTATATCCGGCAGGGGGAACACTGAAGCTTTCTTT
>-|TRBJ2-7|TRBD1|TRBV19
CASSRSPRGKYEQYF
TGTGCCAGTAGCCGATCCCCCAGGGGGAAGTACGAGCAGTACTTC
>-|TRBJ1-1|-|TRBV2
CASSEAVGGTEAFF
TGTGCCAGCAGTGAGGCAGTGGGGGGCACTGAAGCTTTCTTT
>-|TRBJ1-2|-|TRBV28
CASSADSSRGYTF
TGTGCCAGCAGTGCGGACTCATCGAGGGGCTACACCTTC
>-|TRBJ2-1|TRBD2|TRBV6-5
CASRGLAANEQFF
TGTGCCAGCCGGGGACTAGCGGCCAATGAGCAGTTCTTC
>-|TRBJ2-6|TRBD1|TRBV24-1
CATGEGQGVSGANVLTF
TGTGCCACCGGCGAGGGACAGGGAGTATCTGGGGCCAACGTCCTGACTTTC
>-|TRBJ2-7|-|TRBV12-3/TRBV12-4
CASSFSFEQYF
TGTGCCAGCAGTTTTAGCTTCGAGCAGTACTTC
>-|TRBJ2-7|-|TRBV7-8
CASSLSVEQYF
TGTGCCAGCAGCTTATCGGTCGAGCAGTACTTC
>-|TRBJ2-7|TRBD1|TRBV24-1
CATGTEREQYF
TGTGCCACAGGGACAGAGCGCGAGCAGTACTTC
>-|TRBJ1-2|TRBD1|TRBV5-8
CASSSITGTGDTGYTF
TGTGCCAGCAGCTCAATTACAGGGACAGGGGATACTGGCTACACCTTC
>-|TRBJ2-3|-|TRBV4-1
CASSQGWVGRETDTQYF
TGCGCCAGCAGCCAGGGCTGGGTGGGCAGGGAAACAGATACGCAGTATTTT
>-|TRBJ2-1|TRBD2|TRBV4-3
CASSQYVAGGPHEQFF
TGCGCCAGCAGCCAATATGTAGCGGGAGGGCCCCATGAGCAGTTCTTC
>-|TRBJ2-1|TRBD2|TRBV7-8
CASRPLAGGPSSYNEQFF
TGTGCCAGCAGGCCGCTAGCGGGGGGACCAAGCTCCTACAATGAGCAGTTCTTC
>-|TRBJ2-5|-|TRBV5-1
CASSLVVGGAETQYF
TGCGCCAGCAGCTTGGTGGTGGGGGGAGCGGAGACCCAGTACTTC
>-|TRBJ1-5|-|TRBV19
CASSLLGTPIPNQPQHF
TGTGCCAGTAGCTTATTAGGGACACCAATTCCAAATCAGCCCCAGCATTTT
>-|TRBJ1-2|-|TRBV30
CAWSALTYGYTF
TGTGCCTGGAGTGCTTTGACATATGGCTACACCTTC
>once|TRBJ2-1|-|TRBV5-1
CASSQGLPSYNEQFF
TGCGCCAGCAGCCAAGGACTCCCCTCCTACAATGAGCAGTTCTTC
>-|TRBJ2-1|TRBD2|TRBV28
CASYSGTSGTKQFF
TGTGCCAGCTACTCCGGGACTAGCGGGACCAAGCAGTTCTTC
>-|TRBJ1-4|-|TRBV4-1
CASSQDRGGNEKLFF
TGCGCCAGCAGCCAAGACCGGGGGGGTAATGAAAAACTGTTTTTT
>once|TRBJ2-7|TRBD1|TRBV7-2
CASSRSTGSSYEQYF
TGTGCCAGCAGCAGATCGACAGGGAGCTCCTACGAGCAGTACTTC
>-|TRBJ1-3|-|TRBV9
CASSGGQSSSGNTIYF
TGTGCCAGCAGCGGAGGACAGTCGAGCTCTGGAAACACCATATATTTT
>-|TRBJ1-1|-|TRBV28
CASSSVLGGMNTEAFF
TGTGCCAGCAGCTCGGTCTTAGGGGGAATGAACACTGAAGCTTTCTTT
>-|TRBJ1-1|TRBD1|TRBV10-3
CAIRTGTGEKNTEAFF
TGTGCCATCAGGACCGGGACAGGGGAGAAGAACACTGAAGCTTTCTTT
>few|TRBJ2-7|TRBD2|TRBV5-6
CASSLSGRLSYEQYF
TGTGCCAGCAGCTTGAGCGGGAGGCTCTCCTACGAGCAGTACTTC
>-|TRBJ1-2|TRBD1|TRBV7-2
CASSPDRRRNYGYTF
TGTGCCAGCAGCCCGGACAGGCGTCGAAACTATGGCTACACCTTC
>-|TRBJ2-3|TRBD2|TRBV15
CATSRDDLRTRVFADTQYF
TGTGCCACCAGCAGAGATGATTTAAGGACTAGGGTTTTCGCAGATACGCAGTATTTT
>-|TRBJ2-5|TRBD2|TRBV4-2
CASSQAGLAGTQETQYF
TGTGCCAGCAGCCAAGCCGGACTAGCGGGGACCCAAGAGACCCAGTACTTC
>-|TRBJ2-7|-|TRBV12-3/TRBV12-4
CASSGTPSYEQYF
TGTGCCAGCAGCGGGACTCCCTCCTACGAGCAGTACTTC
>-|TRBJ2-3|-|TRBV2
CASRGFHLIYTDTQYF
TGTGCCAGCAGGGGCTTCCATCTAATATACACAGATACGCAGTATTTT
>-|TRBJ1-6|-|TRBV7-9
CASSLAGAYNSPLHF
TGTGCCAGCAGCTTAGCAGGGGCCTATAATTCACCCCTCCACTTT
>-|TRBJ1-4|-|TRBV27
CASRAGTSFGGKLFF
TGTGCCAGCAGAGCCGGGACATCATTTGGTGGAAAACTGTTTTTT
>-|TRBJ2-3|-|TRBV28
CASTRAPEYTQYF
TGTGCCAGCACCAGGGCCCCGGAGTATACGCAGTATTTT
>once|TRBJ1-5|-|TRBV19
CASTPGRGGNQPQHF
TGTGCCAGTACCCCGGGCCGGGGAGGCAATCAGCCCCAGCATTTT
>-|TRBJ1-3|TRBD1|TRBV5-1
CASSSDRASGNTIYF
TGCGCCAGCAGCTCTGACAGGGCCTCTGGAAACACCATATATTTT
>-|TRBJ2-3|-|TRBV19
CASSIVRGRTDTQYF
TGTGCCAGTAGTATAGTGCGGGGGCGGACAGATACGCAGTATTTT
>-|TRBJ2-2|TRBD2|TRBV11-2
CADFSGVPGELFF
TGTGCCGATTTTAGCGGGGTACCCGGGGAGCTGTTTTTT
>-|TRBJ2-5|TRBD2|TRBV4-1
CASSRLAQETQYF
TGCGCCAGCAGCCGACTAGCGCAAGAGACCCAGTACTTC
>-|TRBJ2-7|-|TRBV6-1
CASSETSTYEQYF
TGTGCCAGCAGTGAGACATCTACCTACGAGCAGTACTTC
>-|TRBJ2-7|TRBD2|TRBV27
CASRIAGGRYEQYF
TGTGCCAGCAGGATAGCGGGGGGGCGGTACGAGCAGTACTTC
>-|TRBJ2-7|TRBD2|TRBV19
CASSIRGLAAYEQYF
TGTGCCAGTAGTATTAGGGGACTAGCAGCCTACGAGCAGTACTTC
>once|TRBJ1-1|-|TRBV7-3
CASSYDARTEAFF
TGTGCCAGCAGCTACGACGCTAGGACTGAAGCTTTCTTT